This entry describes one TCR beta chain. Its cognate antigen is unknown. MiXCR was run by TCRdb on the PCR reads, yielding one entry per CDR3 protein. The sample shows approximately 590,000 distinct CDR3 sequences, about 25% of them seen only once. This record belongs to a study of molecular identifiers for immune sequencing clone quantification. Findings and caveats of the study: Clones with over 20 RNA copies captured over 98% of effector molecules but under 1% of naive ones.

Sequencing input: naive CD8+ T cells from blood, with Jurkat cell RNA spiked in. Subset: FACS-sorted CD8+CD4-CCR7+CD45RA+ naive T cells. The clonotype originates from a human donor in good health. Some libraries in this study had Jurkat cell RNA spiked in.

CDR3 nucleotide sequence: TGTGCCAGCAGCAAAACGGAAAAACTGTTTTTT. It codes for CASSKTEKLFF. The chain recombines TRBV12-3 or TRBV12-4 with TRBJ1-4; D gene unclear. Trimming removed 6 bases at V and 8 bases at J, with 7 bases between. CDR3 length equals 11 residues.